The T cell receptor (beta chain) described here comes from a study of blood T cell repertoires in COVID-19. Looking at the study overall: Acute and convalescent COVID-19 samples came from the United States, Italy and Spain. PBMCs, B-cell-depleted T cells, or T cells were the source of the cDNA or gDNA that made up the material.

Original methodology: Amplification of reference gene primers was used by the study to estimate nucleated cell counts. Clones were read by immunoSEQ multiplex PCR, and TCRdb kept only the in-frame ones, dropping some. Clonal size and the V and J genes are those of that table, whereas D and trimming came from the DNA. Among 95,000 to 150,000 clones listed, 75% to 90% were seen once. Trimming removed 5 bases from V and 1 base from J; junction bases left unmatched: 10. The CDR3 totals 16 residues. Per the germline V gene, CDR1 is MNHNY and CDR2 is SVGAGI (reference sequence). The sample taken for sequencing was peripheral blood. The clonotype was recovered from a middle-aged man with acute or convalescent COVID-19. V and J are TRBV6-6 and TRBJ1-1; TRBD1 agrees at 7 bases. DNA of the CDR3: TGTGCCAGCAGTACCCTCCCGGACAGGCCGAACACTGAAGCTTTCTTT. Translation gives CASSTLPDRPNTEAFF.